This entry features one TCR beta chain sequence. This clonotype was seen repeatedly, ten times or more. The clone's antigen remains unknown. No base quality values were provided; no much bigger clone lies one nucleotide off. Genomic DNA was used as template for profiling of TCR beta VDJ combinations and CDR3 sequences. An Illumina HiSeq 2000 was used for TCR repertoire sequencing. As for the original processing: Repertoire assessment relied on Simpson's diversity index, CDR3 size and DJ length profiles, and TRBV/TRBJ rearrangement plots. Whichever DNA sequence was most abundant in the deep sequencing data was defined as the immunodominant clone. CDR3 amino acid sequences were screened for sharing across subjects and were compared with published repertoires and the VDJdb database. TCRdb took the public reads, trimmed them with fastp at Q25, ran MiXCR for clone calling and kept in-frame beta chains. Each CDR3 protein appears once, grouped with its most common genes and DNA. These V and J calls rely on TCRdb rather than the paper's analysis. Present in this sample are some 68,000 distinct CDR3 sequences, almost 55% of which were seen just once. The top ten clones comprise around 8.3% of the sample.

The data belong to a study of CD8+CD57+ T cells in acquired aplastic anemia (dated by TCRdb to 2017 to 2018). As for the study more broadly: On average, sorted CD4+ and CD8+ cells yielded 3 to 4 ug of extracted DNA, with a range of roughly 0.18 to 30 ug. For healthy donor samples, the average read count was roughly 9.9 million for CD4+ cells and 11 million to 13 million for CD8+ cells.

Study-wide findings and limitations: CD8+ Simpson's diversity did not differ significantly between patients and healthy controls (P=0.060). Approximately 31 CD8+ CDR3 sequences were found in both patients and controls but appeared to be highly expressed in patients and within the immunodominant clones of the patients.

TCR repertoires of sorted CD4+ and CD8+ blood T cells from severe aplastic anemia patients and healthy subjects were deep-sequenced in the study. Ficoll-Paque density gradient centrifugation was used to isolate peripheral blood mononuclear cells. CD4+ and CD8+ T cells were sorted by FACS or magnetic beads before DNA extraction. Relative to germline, V is missing 0 bases and J is missing 1 base, with 4 bases of the junction outside any gene match. Sequences SGHRS (CDR1) and YFSETQ (CDR2) are obtained from the germline V gene. CDR3 length: 16 amino acids, cysteine to phenylalanine. This entry keeps only the CDR3 DNA: 48 bases, framed from base 1.

The sample was sorted CD4+, CD8+, or CD8+CD57+ T cells (not recorded which) from PBMCs. The receptor's source is a human donor in good health, serving as a control. The rearrangement joined TRBV5-1 to TRBJ1-5; TRBD1 matches 7 bases in the middle. The CDR3 amino acid sequence is: CASSLGTGASNQPQHF. The sequenced DNA: TGCGCCAGCAGCTTGGGTACAGGGGCCAGCAATCAGCCCCAGCATTTT.